This T cell receptor (beta chain) comes out of a study of identical twins. General study points: Models came in too low on out-of-frame TCR alpha sharing in monozygotic twins. Excess low generation probability was seen in twin-shared out-of-frame alpha sequences. Findings came from cross-sectional statistics, without long-term follow-up of donors.

A single record per CDR3 protein comes from TCRdb applying MiXCR to the 5' RACE reads. The table has hundreds of thousands of distinct CDR3 sequences, roughly 6.2% seen once. This clonotype was seen only a few times. What it binds is not known. V lost 3 bases, J lost 5 bases, and 17 bases lay in between. This CDR3 region has 17 residues. The sequenced material came from naive T cells sorted from blood. The receptor was isolated from a man between 18 and 35 years old in good health. The V gene is TRBV12-3 or TRBV12-4, the J gene TRBJ1-6; D uncertain. CDR3 nucleotide sequence: TGTGCCAGCAGTTTTAGTCTAGGTCAGAGTAATAATTCACCCCTCCACTTT. Protein: CASSFSLGQSNNSPLHF.